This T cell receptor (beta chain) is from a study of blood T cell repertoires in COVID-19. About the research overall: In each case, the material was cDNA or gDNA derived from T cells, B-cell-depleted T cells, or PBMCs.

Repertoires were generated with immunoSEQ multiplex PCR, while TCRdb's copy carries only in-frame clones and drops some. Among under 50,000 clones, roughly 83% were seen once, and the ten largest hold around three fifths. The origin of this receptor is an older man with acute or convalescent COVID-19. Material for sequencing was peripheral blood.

For the CDR3, the DNA is TGTGCCAGCAGCTCCAGGCGGGAGGCATACGAGCAGTACTTC. It yields the protein CASSSRREAYEQYF. The chain is built from TRBV11-1 and TRBJ2-7; 8 bases line up with TRBD2. The CDR3 is 14 residues long. Germline-derived CDR1 and CDR2 are SGHAT and FQDESV (reference sequence). Trimming cost V 4 bases and J 4 bases; bases outside gene matches: 6. The full variable domain, in which reference TRBV11-1 and TRBJ2-7 provide the parts outside the CDR3, is EAEVAQSPRYKITEKSQAVAFWCDPISGHATLYWYRQILGQGPELLVQFQDESVVDDSQLPKDRFSAERLKGVDSTLKIQPAELGDSAMYLCASSSRREAYEQYFGPGTRLTVT.